This T cell receptor (beta chain) was captured by sequencing in a study of T-cell reconstitution after alpha-beta-depleted transplantation in children. For TCRbeta, the library was prepared with unique molecular identifiers. TCRdb processed the PCR reads anew with MiXCR; each CDR3 protein has one entry. The table has over 85,000 distinct CDR3 sequences, 10% seen once. Trimming cost V 3 bases and J 5 bases; bases outside gene matches: 1. The CDR3 length is 14 residues. Germline values: CDR1 SGHDT, CDR2 YYEEEE. This clonotype occurred many times. This specimen was PBMCs from the stem cell graft donor, taken from the stem cell graft. The source is a human donor who donated a stem cell graft to a child with acute lymphoblastic leukemia. This chain joins TRBV5-6 and TRBJ2-4; 11 bases are shared with TRBD2. The CDR3 region has the DNA TGTGCCAGCAGCTCGGGACTAGCGGAAAACATTCAGTACTTC. Residues: CASSSGLAENIQYF.